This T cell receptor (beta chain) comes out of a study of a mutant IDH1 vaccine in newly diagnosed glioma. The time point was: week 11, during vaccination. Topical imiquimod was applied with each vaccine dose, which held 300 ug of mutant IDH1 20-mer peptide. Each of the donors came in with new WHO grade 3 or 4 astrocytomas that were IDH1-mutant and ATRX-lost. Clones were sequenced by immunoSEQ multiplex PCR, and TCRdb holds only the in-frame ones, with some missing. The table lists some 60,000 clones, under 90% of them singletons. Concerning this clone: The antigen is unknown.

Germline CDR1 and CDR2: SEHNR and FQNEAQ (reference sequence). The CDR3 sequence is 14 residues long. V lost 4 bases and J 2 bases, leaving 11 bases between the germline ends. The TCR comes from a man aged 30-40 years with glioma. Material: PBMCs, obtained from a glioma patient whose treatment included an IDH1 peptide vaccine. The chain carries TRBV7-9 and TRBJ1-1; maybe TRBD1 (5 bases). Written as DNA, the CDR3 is TGTGCCAGCAGCTGGCGACAGATAAACACTGAAGCTTTCTTT. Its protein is CASSWRQINTEAFF.